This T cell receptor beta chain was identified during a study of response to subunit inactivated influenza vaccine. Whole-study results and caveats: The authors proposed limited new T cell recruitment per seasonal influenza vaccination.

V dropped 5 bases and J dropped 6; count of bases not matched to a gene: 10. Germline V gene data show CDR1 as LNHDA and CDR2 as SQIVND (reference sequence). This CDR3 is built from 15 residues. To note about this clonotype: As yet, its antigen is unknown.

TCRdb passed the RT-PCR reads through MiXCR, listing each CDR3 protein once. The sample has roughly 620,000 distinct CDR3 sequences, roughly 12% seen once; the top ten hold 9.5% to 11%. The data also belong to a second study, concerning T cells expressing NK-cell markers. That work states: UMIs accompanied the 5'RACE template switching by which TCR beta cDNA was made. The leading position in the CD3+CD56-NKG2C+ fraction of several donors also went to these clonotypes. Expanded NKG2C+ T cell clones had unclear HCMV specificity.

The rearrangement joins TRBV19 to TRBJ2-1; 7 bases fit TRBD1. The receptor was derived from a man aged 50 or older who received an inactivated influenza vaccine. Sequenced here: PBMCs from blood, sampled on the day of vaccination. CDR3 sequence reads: CASSPRGFSSNEQFF. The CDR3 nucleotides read TGTGCCAGTAGTCCCAGGGGGTTTTCAAGCAATGAGCAGTTCTTC.